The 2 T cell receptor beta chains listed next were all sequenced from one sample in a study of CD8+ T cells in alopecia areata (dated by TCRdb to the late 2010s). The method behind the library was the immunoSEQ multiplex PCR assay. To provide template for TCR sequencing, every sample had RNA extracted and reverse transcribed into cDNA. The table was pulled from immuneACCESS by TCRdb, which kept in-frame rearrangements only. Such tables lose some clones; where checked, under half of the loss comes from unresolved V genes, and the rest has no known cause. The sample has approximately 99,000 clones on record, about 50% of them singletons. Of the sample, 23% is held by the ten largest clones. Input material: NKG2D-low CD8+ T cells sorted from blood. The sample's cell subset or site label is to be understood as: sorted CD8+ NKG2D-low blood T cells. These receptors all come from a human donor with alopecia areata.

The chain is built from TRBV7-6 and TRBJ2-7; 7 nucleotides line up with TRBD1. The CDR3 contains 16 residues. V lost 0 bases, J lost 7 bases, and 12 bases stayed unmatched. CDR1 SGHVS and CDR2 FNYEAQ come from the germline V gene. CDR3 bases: TGTGCCAGCAGCTTAGCAGGGACAGCCAAGACGGGGGAGCAGTACTTC. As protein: CASSLAGTAKTGEQYF.

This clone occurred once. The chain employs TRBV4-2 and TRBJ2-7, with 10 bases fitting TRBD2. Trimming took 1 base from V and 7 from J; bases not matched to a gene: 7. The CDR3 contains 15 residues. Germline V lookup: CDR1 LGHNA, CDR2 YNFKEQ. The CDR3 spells CASSQASGSVLEQYF. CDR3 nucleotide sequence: TGTGCCAGCAGCCAAGCTAGCGGGAGTGTGCTGGAGCAGTACTTC.